This T cell receptor (beta chain) came from a study of T cell changes during pregnancy in multiple sclerosis. Profiled with immunoSEQ multiplex PCR; TCRdb holds only in-frame clones, not every one. This sample has some 33,000 clones, with roughly nine tenths found just once. CDR3 length: 14 residues. Germline values: CDR1 SQVTM, CDR2 ANQGSEA. V was clipped by 7 bases and J by 5 bases, with 17 bases between them. The source is a female donor with multiple sclerosis, enrolled in a pregnancy study. The sample in question was CD8+ T cells from peripheral blood mononuclear cells, obtained in the third trimester of pregnancy. V is TRBV29-1 and J is TRBJ2-2; a weak D match, TRBD1 (6 bases). The CDR3 sequence is CSGREGVTTGELFF. CDR3 nucleotide sequence: TGCAGCGGTCGAGAGGGGGTCACGACCGGGGAGCTGTTTTTT.